These T cell receptor beta chains were read from a single sample in a study of cytomegalovirus exposure and HLA in healthy donors. Method: immunoSEQ multiplex PCR; TCRdb's copy keeps in-frame clones and lacks some. Of over 150,000 clones in the sample, 65% to 85% were seen once. The sample comprised PBMCs. These receptors were obtained from a woman aged 18-29 years in good health and CMV-seropositive. CDR3s include the opening cysteine and the closing phenylalanine or tryptophan. The D gene is left open where the match is weak. The size field is filled for only some rows; it gives once, few, many or a size class.

j_gene | v_gene | d_gene | abundance | len | CDR3aa | CDR3nt
TRBJ1-2 | TRBV29-1 | TRBD1 | . | 17 | CSVEDRGRPPTNYGYTF | TGCAGCGTGGAGGACAGGGGCCGCCCGCCGACTAACTATGGCTACACCTTC
TRBJ2-1 | TRBV7-2 | TRBD2 | . | 18 | CASSILGTSGGIYNEQFF | TGTGCCAGCAGCATACTGGGTACTAGCGGGGGGATCTACAATGAGCAGTTCTTC
TRBJ2-3 | TRBV10-3 | . | . | 13 | CAIKVRDTDTQYF | TGTGCCATCAAGGTCCGGGACACAGATACGCAGTATTTT
TRBJ2-7 | TRBV19 | TRBD2 | . | 13 | CASSSGTTYEQYF | TGTGCCAGTAGTAGCGGGACTACCTACGAGCAGTACTTC
TRBJ1-3 | TRBV7-7 | TRBD1 | . | 15 | CASSYGQGSGNTIYF | TGTGCCAGCAGTTACGGACAGGGCTCTGGAAACACCATATATTTT
TRBJ2-5 | TRBV5-1 | TRBD2 | . | 16 | CASSSDQSGGAETQYF | TGCGCCAGCAGCTCCGACCAAAGCGGGGGGGCAGAGACCCAGTACTTC
TRBJ2-7 | TRBV2 | . | once | 13 | CAAGTRGSYEQYF | TGTGCCGCGGGGACTCGTGGCTCCTACGAGCAGTACTTC
TRBJ2-3 | TRBV4-1 | TRBD2 | . | 15 | CASSQVRGGLDTQYF | TGCGCCAGCAGCCAAGTCCGGGGGGGCCTAGATACGCAGTATTTT
TRBJ1-1 | TRBV13 | . | . | 14 | CASTWGGVNTEAFF | TGTGCCAGCACATGGGGGGGTGTGAACACTGAAGCTTTCTTT
TRBJ2-7 | TRBV5-1 | TRBD2 | . | 17 | CASSPARTSGADYEQYF | TGCGCCAGCAGCCCTGCCCGGACTAGCGGGGCGGACTACGAGCAGTACTTC
TRBJ2-3 | TRBV7-2 | TRBD2 | . | 15 | CASSLDRGGKGTQYF | TGTGCCAGCAGCCTAGACCGGGGGGGGAAAGGGACGCAGTATTTT
TRBJ2-3 | TRBV29-1 | TRBD1 | . | 14 | CSADRVEITDTQYF | TGCAGCGCCGACAGGGTGGAAATCACAGATACGCAGTATTTT
TRBJ2-1 | TRBV6-5 | . | . | 14 | CASKPGLLGDEQFF | TGTGCCAGCAAACCGGGACTGCTAGGGGATGAGCAGTTCTTC
TRBJ2-3 | TRBV7-7 | . | . | 16 | CASSRGMGGGTDTQYF | TGTGCCAGCAGCCGAGGCATGGGGGGAGGCACAGATACGCAGTATTTT
TRBJ1-6 | TRBV18 | TRBD1 | . | 18 | CASSRFGVGTGGDSPLHF | TGTGCCAGCTCGCGGTTTGGAGTCGGGACAGGGGGCGATTCACCCCTCCACTTT
TRBJ2-7 | TRBV7-6 | TRBD1 | . | 17 | CASSLGFYRTGGKEQYF | TGTGCCAGCAGCTTAGGATTTTATAGGACAGGGGGCAAGGAGCAGTACTTC
TRBJ1-6 | TRBV6-1 | . | few | 14 | CASRETAYNSPLHF | TGTGCCAGCAGAGAGACAGCCTATAATTCACCCCTCCACTTT
TRBJ2-4 | TRBV2 | TRBD1 | . | 15 | CASSATGVRGNIQYF | TGTGCCAGCAGTGCGACAGGGGTTCGAGGAAACATTCAGTACTTC
TRBJ1-2 | TRBV4-2 | TRBD1 | . | 15 | CASSQQGETFYGYTF | TGTGCCAGCAGCCAGCAGGGGGAGACGTTCTATGGCTACACCTTC
TRBJ2-7 | TRBV14 | . | . | 15 | CASSQYPPGLNEQYF | TGTGCCAGCAGCCAGTACCCCCCGGGATTGAACGAGCAGTACTTC
TRBJ2-5 | TRBV19 | TRBD1 | few | 13 | CASTVGGGETQYF | TGTGCCAGTACGGTAGGGGGCGGGGAGACCCAGTACTTC
TRBJ1-2 | TRBV6-1 | TRBD1 | . | 20 | CASSENGFVAGGGKGYGYTF | TGTGCCAGCAGTGAAAATGGGTTCGTGGCAGGGGGCGGAAAGGGCTATGGCTACACCTTC
TRBJ2-5 | TRBV15 | . | . | 14 | CATSDLGPQETQYF | TGTGCCACCAGCGACCTGGGGCCTCAAGAGACCCAGTACTTC
TRBJ1-1 | TRBV11-2 | TRBD1 | . | 16 | CASSLGTGGRGTEAFF | TGTGCCAGCAGCTTAGGGACAGGGGGCAGGGGCACTGAAGCTTTCTTT
TRBJ2-2 | TRBV15 | . | many | 17 | CATSRVGFTGNTGELFF | TGTGCCACCAGCAGAGTTGGGTTTACAGGGAACACCGGGGAGCTGTTTTTT
TRBJ1-1 | TRBV6-1 | TRBD1 | . | 15 | CASSEAVGTGLVAFF | TGTGCCAGCAGTGAAGCGGTAGGGACAGGGTTGGTAGCTTTCTTT
TRBJ1-2 | TRBV2 | . | . | 12 | CASSEAGHGYTF | TGTGCCAGCAGTGAGGCTGGGCATGGCTACACCTTC
TRBJ1-2 | TRBV6-5 | . | few | 13 | CASSYGRGFGYTF | TGTGCCAGCAGTTACGGCAGGGGCTTTGGCTACACCTTC
TRBJ2-1 | TRBV6-1 | TRBD2 | . | 15 | CASGPGLADYNEQFF | TGTGCCAGCGGACCGGGACTAGCGGATTACAATGAGCAGTTCTTC
TRBJ2-7 | TRBV10-2 | TRBD1 | . | 13 | CASSRGTDYEQYF | TGCGCCAGCAGCCGAGGGACAGACTACGAGCAGTACTTC
TRBJ2-2 | TRBV5-1 | . | . | 12 | CASSLQGGELFF | TGCGCCAGCAGCCTCCAGGGCGGGGAGCTGTTTTTT
TRBJ1-3 | TRBV4-1 | . | few | 15 | CASSQDPVSGNTIYF | TGCGCCAGCAGCCAAGATCCGGTCTCTGGAAACACCATATATTTT
TRBJ1-1 | TRBV6-5 | . | few | 12 | CASQGQGTEAFF | TGTGCCAGTCAGGGGCAGGGCACTGAAGCTTTCTTT
TRBJ2-1 | TRBV7-6 | . | . | 17 | CASSLGGRQGFRDEQFF | TGTGCCAGCAGCTTAGGAGGTCGGCAGGGGTTTCGGGATGAGCAGTTCTTC
TRBJ2-1 | TRBV4-2 | TRBD2 | . | 16 | CASSQGAGGINNEQFF | TGTGCCAGCAGCCAGGGAGCGGGGGGGATAAACAATGAGCAGTTCTTC
TRBJ1-5 | TRBV27 | TRBD1 | . | 15 | CASRLGQTSNQPQHF | TGTGCCAGCAGACTGGGACAGACGAGCAATCAGCCCCAGCATTTT
TRBJ1-2 | TRBV27 | TRBD1 | . | 15 | CASSFLGQGADGYTF | TGTGCCAGCAGCTTCCTTGGACAGGGGGCCGATGGCTACACCTTC
TRBJ2-3 | TRBV5-6 | . | . | 18 | CASSLVMRRDLSTDTQYF | TGTGCCAGCAGCTTGGTGATGAGGCGGGACTTAAGCACAGATACGCAGTATTTT
TRBJ1-2 | TRBV9 | TRBD1 | . | 14 | CASSTRTGGVGYTF | TGTGCCAGCAGCACCCGGACAGGGGGAGTTGGCTACACCTTC
TRBJ2-1 | TRBV7-9 | TRBD1 | . | 16 | CASSGVVGTGNNEQFF | TGTGCCAGCAGCGGGGTGGTAGGGACAGGAAACAATGAGCAGTTCTTC
TRBJ2-3 | TRBV11-2 | . | . | 12 | CASSPTPDTQYF | TGTGCCAGCAGCCCCACTCCAGATACGCAGTATTTT
TRBJ2-5 | TRBV5-4 | . | . | 14 | CASSLGGFQETQYF | TGTGCCAGCAGCTTGGGAGGGTTTCAAGAGACCCAGTACTTC